The 32 T cell receptor beta chains in this list originate from one sample, sequenced in a study of blood T cell repertoires in COVID-19. Produced via immunoSEQ multiplex PCR; TCRdb's table is partial and in-frame only. Of about 40,000 clones listed, approximately 81% are singletons. Sequenced: peripheral blood. The receptors shown here come from a man older than 75 with active or convalescent COVID-19.

This clone was seen a single time. The CDR3 region has the DNA TGTGCCAGTAACCGACAGGGGGCGGTCAATCAGCCCCAGCATTTT. Amino acids: CASNRQGAVNQPQHF. The rearrangement uses TRBV19 and TRBJ1-5; 10 positions match TRBD1. CDR1 is LNHDA and CDR2 is SQIVND in the germline V gene (reference sequence). Trimming cost V 7 bases and J 3 bases; bases outside gene matches: 6. The CDR3 runs 15 residues. Full variable domain (missing parts from reference TRBV19 and TRBJ1-5): DGGITQSPKYLFRKEGQNVTLSCEQNLNHDAMYWYRQDPGQGLRLIYYSQIVNDFQKGDIAEGYSVSREKKESFPLTVTSAQKNPTAFYLCASNRQGAVNQPQHFGDGTRLSIL.

This sequence joins TRBV11-3 and TRBJ1-3; D is uncertain. This CDR3 region has 12 residues. Germline V gene data show CDR1 as SGHNT and CDR2 as YENEEA. V was cut by 5 bases and J by 4 bases, with 6 bases left in between. The CDR3 here is CASSELGNTIYF. CDR3 coding DNA: TGTGCCAGCAGCGAACTCGGAAACACCATATATTTT.

The chain uses TRBV7-2 and TRBJ1-1; D ambiguous. Looked up from germline, CDR1 is SGHTA and CDR2 is FQGNSA. The CDR3 is made up of 14 amino acids. V lost 2 bases to trimming and J lost 5 bases, with 12 bases between them. The CDR3: CASSLFRGETEAFF. CDR3 DNA: TGTGCCAGCAGCTTATTCCGGGGAGAGACTGAAGCTTTCTTT.

CDR3 bases: TGTGCCAGTAGTACGATACTAGCGCCCGCCTACAATGAGCAGTTCTTC. This gives the protein CASSTILAPAYNEQFF. The chain is built from TRBV19 and TRBJ2-1, with 7 bases fitting TRBD2. Germline assignment: CDR1 LNHDA and CDR2 SQIVND (reference sequence). V gave up 4 bases and J gave up 2 bases; unmatched junction bases: 8. This CDR3 has 16 residues.

This clone has a single count. The J gene is TRBJ2-3, the V gene TRBV29-1; TRBD2 agrees at 12 bases. This CDR3 is 16 amino acids long. The V segment lost 4 bases and the J segment 2 bases; nucleotides outside the gene matches: 7. CDR1 and CDR2 (germline): SQVTM, ANQGSEA. The CDR3 is CSVAPGLAGYTDTQYF. The CDR3 region has the DNA TGCAGCGTTGCCCCCGGACTAGCGGGGTACACAGATACGCAGTATTTT.

This chain's CDR3 is CASSRDREGYGYTF. The CDR3 DNA reads TGTGCCAGCAGCCGGGACAGGGAAGGCTATGGCTACACCTTC. The chain joins TRBV6-4 to TRBJ1-2; TRBD1 matches 9 bases. Per the germline V gene, CDR1 is MRHNA and CDR2 is SNTAGT. V trimming: 6 bases; J trimming: 4 bases; junction bases outside the gene matches: 6. There are 14 residues in the CDR3.

The chain recombines TRBV7-3 with TRBJ1-6, with 7 nucleotides matching TRBD1. CDR1 SGHTA and CDR2 FQGTGA come from the germline V gene. The CDR3 extends over 14 amino acids. Unmatched junction bases numbered 4, after V lost 5 bases and J lost 6 bases. In DNA form, the CDR3 reads TGTGCCAGCAGCCTGGGACAGCTTAATTCACCCCTCCACTTT. This gives the protein CASSLGQLNSPLHF.

The J gene is TRBJ1-1, the V gene TRBV5-5, with D uncertain. Trimming stripped 0 bases from V and 5 bases from J, with 11 bases between. The germline V gene has CDR1 SGHKS and CDR2 YYEKEE (reference sequence). The CDR3 spans 14 residues. DNA for the CDR3: TGTGCCAGCAGCTTGGCAGGTGTTTTGACTGAAGCTTTCTTT. Amino acids: CASSLAGVLTEAFF.

This clone was counted once. This chain connects TRBV2 to TRBJ1-5; tentative D call: TRBD1 (5 bases). The CDR3 totals 13 residues. CDR1 is SNHLY, CDR2 FYNNEI, per germline. Trimming stripped 4 bases from V and 4 bases from J, with 8 bases between. CDR3 protein: CASSVGGNQPQHF. The CDR3, as DNA: TGTGCCAGCAGTGTCGGGGGTAATCAGCCCCAGCATTTT.

CDR3 nucleotide sequence: TGTGCCAGCAGCGTCGGAGCGGGAGGGCGGGGAGAGACCCAGTACTTC. Translation gives CASSVGAGGRGETQYF. This chain uses TRBV9 with TRBJ2-5, with 10 bases fitting TRBD2. V shed 2 bases, J shed 4 bases, and the junction held 8 bases outside the gene matches. Germline V gene sequence: CDR1 SGDLS, CDR2 YYNGEE. This CDR3 contains 16 residues.

The chain is built from TRBV5-1 and TRBJ2-7; D possibly corresponds to TRBD1 (6 bases). CDR1 is SGHRS, CDR2 YFSETQ, per germline. V was shortened by 5 bases and J by 3 bases, with 9 bases between the two germline ends. This CDR3 has 12 amino acids. CDR3 coding DNA: TGCGCCAGCAGTCAGGGGAACTACGAGCAGTACTTC. Protein sequence: CASSQGNYEQYF.

The chain couples TRBV24-1 to TRBJ2-3; 10 bases are shared with TRBD1. The CDR3 loop spans 17 amino acids. CDR1 is KGHDR and CDR2 is SFDVKD in the germline V gene. After removal of 5 bases from V and 1 base from J, the junction contained 8 bases not matched to a gene. CDR3 sequence (DNA): TGTGCCACCAGTGCTCCGTCCGGGACAGGGGGCACAGATACGCAGTATTTT. This encodes CATSAPSGTGGTDTQYF.

The chain uses TRBV5-5 and TRBJ2-2; D ambiguous. The CDR3 sequence is 14 residues long. Trimming removed 0 bases from V and 1 base from J, with 4 bases in between. Germline CDR1 and CDR2: SGHKS and YYEKEE (reference sequence). CDR3 coding DNA: TGTGCCAGCAGCTTGGTACTGAACACCGGGGAGCTGTTTTTT. It specifies CASSLVLNTGELFF.

This clone showed up just once. V usage is TRBV7-3 and J usage is TRBJ1-6, with TRBD1 matching over 7 bases. The CDR3 sequence is 14 residues long. V lost 5 bases and J lost 10; bases outside the gene matches: 8. Germline assignment: CDR1 SGHTA and CDR2 FQGTGA. The CDR3 sequence: CASSETQGQSPLHF. The CDR3 region has the DNA TGTGCCAGCAGCGAAACGCAGGGACAGTCACCCCTCCACTTT.

The chain recombines TRBV6-2 or TRBV6-3 with TRBJ2-1; 7 nucleotides match TRBD2. J was trimmed by 6 bases and V by 0 bases; bases with no gene match: 2. The CDR3 has 14 amino acids. Germline lookup yields CDR1 MNHEY and CDR2 SVGEGT. The CDR3 protein is CASSYSAGTNEQFF. The CDR3 coding sequence is TGTGCCAGCAGTTACTCAGCGGGGACCAATGAGCAGTTCTTC.

This chain joins TRBV6-5 and TRBJ2-3; the D gene is possibly TRBD1 (6 bases). Trimming shortened V by 2 bases and J by 2 bases, and 11 bases separated the two germline ends. This CDR3 region has 15 residues. CDR1 is MNHEY and CDR2 is SVGAGI in the germline V gene. The CDR3 reads CASSYGGRDTDTQYF. The CDR3, as DNA: TGTGCCAGCAGTTACGGGGGCAGGGACACAGATACGCAGTATTTT.

J is TRBJ2-2 and V is TRBV5-6; 8 nucleotides line up with TRBD1. This CDR3 contains 16 residues. Germline V gene data show CDR1 as SGHDT and CDR2 as YYEEEE. The V segment lost 6 bases and the J segment 7 bases; nucleotides outside the gene matches: 14. The CDR3 DNA follows: TGTGCCAGCACCTGGTCGGACAGGGAGGAAAACGGGGAGCTGTTTTTT. It yields the protein CASTWSDREENGELFF. Full variable domain (rest looked up from reference TRBV5-6 and TRBJ2-2): DAGVTQSPTHLIKTRGQQVTLRCSPKSGHDTVSWYQQALGQGPQFIFQYYEEEERQRGNFPDRFSGHQFPNYSSELNVNALLLGDSALYLCASTWSDREENGELFFGEGSRLTVL.

The chain joins TRBV30 to TRBJ1-1; 7 bases fit TRBD1. This CDR3 is 13 amino acids long. Germline loops: CDR1 GTSNPN, CDR2 SVGIG (reference sequence). The trim removed 6 bases at V and 3 bases at J, leaving 7 bases unmatched. In DNA, the CDR3 is TGTGCCTGTCGTCGGGACAGCTACACTGAAGCTTTCTTT. This gives the protein CACRRDSYTEAFF.

This sequence joins TRBV7-2 and TRBJ1-1; perhaps TRBD1 as D (5 bases). The germline CDR1 and CDR2 sequences are SGHTA and FQGNSA. The CDR3 covers 16 residues. V was shortened by 4 bases and J by 2 bases, with 17 bases between the two germline ends. The CDR3 sequence is CASSSQPGGYNTEAFF. As DNA, the CDR3 is TGTGCCAGCAGCTCCCAGCCCGGGGGTTATAACACTGAAGCTTTCTTT.

The chain couples TRBV6-5 to TRBJ2-7; 9 bases are a match to TRBD1. Germline CDR1 MNHEY, CDR2 SVGAGI. This CDR3 has 13 amino acids. J gave up 1 base and V 6 bases, and 1 base lay outside the gene matches. The CDR3: CASRQGASYEQYF. Written as DNA, the CDR3 is TGTGCCAGCAGACAGGGGGCGTCCTACGAGCAGTACTTC.

This clone has just one count. This sequence joins TRBV7-6 and TRBJ2-7; possible D gene TRBD2, 6 bases. Germline values: CDR1 SGHVS, CDR2 FNYEAQ. V was cut by 1 base and J by 0 bases, with 10 bases left in between. The length of the CDR3 is 15 residues. CDR3 in amino acids: CASSLVADGSYEQYF. The CDR3 coding sequence is TGTGCCAGCAGCTTAGTAGCGGATGGCTCCTACGAGCAGTACTTC.

The rearrangement joins TRBV7-2 to TRBJ2-1, with 14 positions matching TRBD2. Trimming at V came to 3 bases and at J to 12 bases, leaving 16 bases not matched to a gene. CDR3 length: 18 residues. Germline V gene data show CDR1 as SGHTA and CDR2 as FQGNSA. DNA for the CDR3: TGTGCCAGCAGCTTGGCCTCCCCGACTAGCGGGGGGGCGAACACGCAGTTCTTC. As protein: CASSLASPTSGGANTQFF.

The chain recombines TRBV19 with TRBJ1-6; TRBD1 is a possible D gene (5 bases). The CDR3 has 15 amino acids. The V gene lost 7 bases and the J gene lost 4 bases, with 14 bases spanning the gap. Per the germline V gene, CDR1 is LNHDA and CDR2 is SQIVND (reference sequence). The DNA of the CDR3 is TGTGCCAGTAAGCCCCAGGGATCTTATAATTCACCCCTCCACTTT. It is translated as CASKPQGSYNSPLHF.

The chain couples TRBV3-1 (or the pseudogene TRBV3-2) to TRBJ1-1; D remains unclear. Germline CDR1 LGHDT, CDR2 YNNKEL (reference sequence). Trimming pared 1 base from V and 7 bases from J, leaving 7 bases between. The CDR3 has 12 amino acids. The CDR3 region has the DNA TGTGCCAGCAGCCAAGGAGTCGGTGAAGCTTTCTTT. Its translation is CASSQGVGEAFF.

This chain links TRBV5-5 with TRBJ2-2; TRBD2 matches 10 bases. Germline V gene lookup returns CDR1 SGHKS and CDR2 YYEKEE (reference sequence). V was pared by 3 bases and J by 1 base, with 3 bases of the junction left unmatched. The CDR3 has 16 amino acids. The CDR3 loop reads CASSSTSGVNTGELFF. The DNA of the CDR3 is TGTGCCAGCAGCTCCACTAGCGGGGTGAACACCGGGGAGCTGTTTTTT.

This sequence joins TRBV7-8 and TRBJ2-7; TRBD2 matches 10 bases. Germline lookup yields CDR1 SGHVS and CDR2 FQNEAQ. The CDR3 loop spans 17 amino acids. The V gene end was trimmed by 1 base and the J gene end by 3 bases; junction bases not matched to a gene: 9. This CDR3 is CASSLGGSGGIIYEQYF. CDR3 in DNA: TGTGCCAGCAGCTTAGGAGGTAGCGGGGGGATAATCTACGAGCAGTACTTC.

The rearrangement uses TRBV6-5 and TRBJ2-7, with D possibly TRBD2 on 7 matching bases. The length of the CDR3 is 13 residues. The V gene lost 2 bases and the J gene lost 11 bases, with 16 bases spanning the gap. The germline CDR1 and CDR2 sequences are MNHEY and SVGAGI. This chain's CDR3 is CASSYQKEGGEYF. CDR3 DNA: TGTGCCAGCAGTTACCAAAAAGAGGGGGGGGAGTACTTC.

The chain's CDR3 is CASSLGGDGANVLTF. In DNA form, the CDR3 reads TGTGCCAGCAGCTTAGGAGGGGACGGGGCCAACGTCCTGACTTTC. V is TRBV5-6 and J is TRBJ2-6; TRBD2 is a possible D gene (6 bases). Germline V gene lookup returns CDR1 SGHDT and CDR2 YYEEEE. V dropped 2 bases and J dropped 4 bases, with 10 bases sitting between them. There are 15 residues in the CDR3. The whole variable domain, filled in from reference TRBV5-6 and TRBJ2-6, reads DAGVTQSPTHLIKTRGQQVTLRCSPKSGHDTVSWYQQALGQGPQFIFQYYEEEERQRGNFPDRFSGHQFPNYSSELNVNALLLGDSALYLCASSLGGDGANVLTFGAGSRLTVL.

This clone rates as medium-sized (0.01 to 0.1%). The gene calls are TRBV7-2 and TRBJ2-1; 9 bases align to TRBD2. Germline values: CDR1 SGHTA, CDR2 FQGNSA. This CDR3 contains 14 residues. The J segment lost 10 bases and the V segment lost 3 bases, leaving 7 bases of the junction unmatched. As DNA, the CDR3 is TGTGCCAGCAGCTTCCTATCTAGCGGGATGGAGCAGTTCTTC. It is translated as CASSFLSSGMEQFF.

The CDR3 region is CASSLASRTGGSGGNTIYF. Here the CDR3 DNA reads TGTGCCAGCAGCTTAGCTTCGAGGACAGGGGGTTCAGGTGGAAACACCATATATTTT. The gene calls are TRBV7-8 and TRBJ1-3; 10 bases align to TRBD1. The V gene end was trimmed by 0 bases and the J gene end by 3 bases; junction bases not matched to a gene: 11. The CDR3 runs to 19 residues. In germline, CDR1 is SGHVS, CDR2 FQNEAQ.

This sequence joins TRBV9 and TRBJ2-2; TRBD2 might be the D (5 bases). V was cut by 6 bases and J by 6 bases, with 12 bases left in between. The CDR3 covers 13 residues. Looked up from germline, CDR1 is SGDLS and CDR2 is YYNGEE. The CDR3 reads CASTSRGSGELFF. The CDR3 bases are TGTGCCAGCACTAGCCGAGGTTCCGGGGAGCTGTTTTTT.

The chain is built from TRBV3-1 (or the pseudogene TRBV3-2) and TRBJ2-7; 7 nucleotides agree with TRBD2. The CDR3 is made up of 17 amino acids. V shed 1 base, J shed 5 bases, and the junction held 14 bases outside the gene matches. CDR1 LGHDT and CDR2 YNNKEL come from the germline V gene (reference sequence). This CDR3 reads CASSQGPLWGRGNEQYF. CDR3 DNA: TGTGCCAGCAGCCAAGGCCCCCTTTGGGGGAGGGGTAACGAGCAGTACTTC.